A single T cell receptor beta chain is shown here with its context. With 0 bases clipped from V and 1 base from J, the junction kept 10 bases outside the gene matches. This CDR3 contains 19 residues. The germline V gene encodes CDR1 MNHEY and CDR2 SVGEGT. This specimen comes from a study of blood T cell repertoires in COVID-19. Study-wide background: COVID-19 samples from acute and convalescent phases originated in the United States, Italy and Spain. In each case, the material was cDNA or gDNA derived from T cells, B-cell-depleted T cells, or PBMCs.

Method: immunoSEQ multiplex PCR; TCRdb's copy keeps in-frame clones and lacks some. The table shows around 97,000 clones, with roughly 85% occurring only once. Source material: peripheral blood. V usage is TRBV6-2 or TRBV6-3 and J usage is TRBJ2-5, with TRBD2 matching over 11 bases. The origin of this receptor is a man aged 50-59 years in a cohort sampled during active COVID-19. The CDR3 coding sequence is TGTGCCAGCAGTTACTCCAGGAGGGCTAGCGGGGGGTTCCAAGAGACCCAGTACTTC. Its protein product is CASSYSRRASGGFQETQYF.